This T cell receptor beta chain was sequenced for a study of T cell responses to AZD1222 COVID-19 vaccine. Broader study findings: Only after the peak T cell response were repertoires sampled. Clonal diversity was possibly underestimated; the donors were predominantly white British and more often female.

Of note for this clone: Its specificity is not known.

This table comes from immunoSEQ multiplex PCR, and its TCRdb copy is limited to in-frame clones, with some not included. The table has roughly 58,000 clones, more than 70% seen once. The receptor's source is an adult in good health. The material was peripheral blood, obtained on day 0 of MenACWY control vaccination.

Here the CDR3 DNA reads TGTGCCAGCAGCTTAGTGACTAGCATTATCAACGAGCAGTACTTC. This encodes CASSLVTSIINEQYF. V and J are TRBV5-8 and TRBJ2-7; 7 nucleotides agree with TRBD2. V was clipped by 2 bases and J by 5 bases; unmatched bases: 10. The CDR3 extends over 15 amino acids. CDR1 SGHTS and CDR2 YDEGEE come from the germline V gene.